One and the same sample provided the 30 T cell receptor beta chains below, sequenced in a study of graft-versus-host responses after intestinal transplantation. TCRdb's table, derived via immunoSEQ multiplex PCR, lists solely in-frame clones and lacks some. Of tens of thousands of clones listed, roughly 89% were seen once; the top ten hold roughly 1.7%. Lamina propria and intraepithelial lymphocytes were released by processing graft tissue. The source material was ileum tissue, sampled around 350 days after transplant. These receptors all stem from a human patient who received an intestinal transplant, so some T cells may come from the graft donor.

The genes are TRBV7-9 and TRBJ2-1; D is possibly TRBD1 or TRBD2 (5 bases each). Germline V CDR1 and CDR2: SEHNR, FQNEAQ (reference sequence). The CDR3 is 14 amino acids. Trimming removed 6 bases from V and 8 bases from J, with 17 bases in between. The CDR3 DNA reads TGTGCCAGCAGGCCCCGGGACCAGTCGGATGAGCAGTTCTTC. The encoded protein is CASRPRDQSDEQFF.

This chain's CDR3 is CASSQTGANQPQHF. The CDR3 nucleotides read TGTGCCAGCAGCCAGACAGGGGCCAATCAGCCCCAGCATTTT. The chain has TRBV6-1 and TRBJ1-5, with TRBD1 matching 8 bases. CDR3 size: 14 residues. The junction had 4 bases not matched to a gene; V was cut back by 6 bases and J by 3 bases. Looked up from germline, CDR1 is MNHNS and CDR2 is SASEGT.

This rearrangement joins TRBV27 to TRBJ2-2, with unresolved D. Trimming took 6 bases from V and 3 from J, leaving 14 bases between them. The CDR3 loop spans 15 amino acids. Germline loops: CDR1 MNHEY, CDR2 SMNVEV (reference sequence). The CDR3 protein is CASRRLALDTGELFF. Written as DNA, the CDR3 is TGTGCCAGCAGACGCCTCGCGCTAGACACCGGGGAGCTGTTTTTT.

The chain is built from TRBV11-1 and TRBJ1-2, with D unclear. This CDR3 has 15 residues. V lost 5 bases and J lost 5, with 18 bases in between. Germline loops: CDR1 SGHAT, CDR2 FQDESV (reference sequence). The CDR3 loop is CASSPQGPGAYGYTF. CDR3 DNA sequence: TGTGCCAGCAGCCCCCAAGGTCCCGGAGCTTATGGCTACACCTTC.

The CDR3 reads CASSLLARNTIYF. The DNA for the CDR3 is TGTGCCAGCAGCTTATTGGCCCGAAACACCATATATTTT. V gene TRBV7-9 combines with J gene TRBJ1-3; D unresolved. Germline loops: CDR1 SEHNR, CDR2 FQNEAQ (reference sequence). V was shortened by 2 bases and J by 5 bases, with 7 bases between the two germline ends. The CDR3 sequence is 13 residues long.

The V gene is TRBV6-5, the J gene TRBJ1-4, with D uncertain. CDR3 size: 11 residues. V lost 6 bases to trimming and J lost 5 bases, with 4 bases between them. Looked up from germline, CDR1 is MNHEY and CDR2 is SVGAGI. The CDR3: CASRENEKLFF. The CDR3 DNA reads as TGTGCCAGCAGGGAGAATGAAAAACTGTTTTTT.

This chain links TRBV13 with TRBJ2-5; 10 bases fit TRBD2. V lost 2 bases and J lost 1; bases outside the gene matches: 4. This CDR3 region has 16 residues. CDR1 is PRHDT, CDR2 FYEKMQ, per germline (reference sequence). The CDR3 loop reads CASSLRTSGIQETQYF. The CDR3 coding sequence is TGTGCCAGCAGCTTACGGACTAGCGGAATCCAAGAGACCCAGTACTTC.

This clone came up once. The CDR3 spells CASSRTATNYEQYF. Here the CDR3 DNA reads TGTGCCAGCAGCCGGACAGCCACTAACTACGAGCAGTACTTC. V is TRBV28 and J is TRBJ2-7; possibly TRBD1 for D (6 bases). Germline lookup yields CDR1 MDHEN and CDR2 SYDVKM. CDR3 size: 14 residues. Trimming left V 6 bases short and J 3 bases short, with 15 bases between.

The gene calls are TRBV28 and TRBJ2-5; 7 bases line up with TRBD2. V lost 3 bases and J lost 4; bases outside the gene matches: 2. Germline lookup yields CDR1 MDHEN and CDR2 SYDVKM. This CDR3 spans 13 amino acids. The CDR3 DNA follows: TGTGCCAGCAGTTTTAGGACTAGAGAGACCCAGTACTTC. Residues: CASSFRTRETQYF.

The gene calls are TRBV9 and TRBJ2-7; tentatively, D is TRBD1 or TRBD2 (5 bases each). V lost 2 bases and J 2 bases, leaving 11 bases between the germline ends. This CDR3 comprises 14 residues. The germline V gene encodes CDR1 SGDLS and CDR2 YYNGEE. CDR3 protein: CASSVGTEPYEQYF. The CDR3 DNA reads as TGTGCCAGCAGCGTCGGGACGGAACCCTACGAGCAGTACTTC.

This chain links TRBV6-5 with TRBJ1-1; possibly TRBD1 for D (6 bases). The CDR3 contains 13 residues. Looked up from germline, CDR1 is MNHEY and CDR2 is SVGAGI. V lost 6 bases, J lost 0 bases, and 8 bases lay in between. For the CDR3, the DNA is TGTGCCAGCAGAGGGGGAATGAACACTGAAGCTTTCTTT. This gives the protein CASRGGMNTEAFF.

This clone was counted once. The rearrangement links TRBV19 to TRBJ1-5, with TRBD1 as a possible D gene (6 bases). Deletions cut 7 bases from V and 0 bases from J, with 13 bases between. Germline V CDR1 and CDR2: LNHDA, SQIVND (reference sequence). CDR3 size: 15 residues. The CDR3 DNA reads as TGTGCCAGTACCCGGACAGCCTATAGCAATCAGCCCCAGCATTTT. The encoded protein is CASTRTAYSNQPQHF.

V usage is TRBV5-1 and J usage is TRBJ2-5; a possible D gene is TRBD2 (6 bases). Gene TRBJ2-7 matches the end of the DNA better, so the J call may be wrong. This CDR3 spans 15 amino acids. The germline V gene encodes CDR1 SGHRS and CDR2 YFSETQ. DNA of the CDR3: TGCGCCAGCAGCTTGGCCTGGGGGGAGAGATACGAGCAGTACTTC. As protein: CASSLAWGERYEQYF.

The V call is TRBV5-4, the J call TRBJ1-3; D gene ambiguous. Germline CDR1 is SGHNT and CDR2 is YYREEE (reference sequence). The germline V and J ends were trimmed by 0 bases and 4 bases, with 8 bases remaining between them. CDR3 length: 14 residues. The CDR3 nucleotides read TGTGCCAGCAGCTTGGCCCCAGGAGGAAACACCATATATTTT. This sequence encodes CASSLAPGGNTIYF.

A single count supports this clone. The chain is built from TRBV9 and TRBJ2-3; TRBD1 agrees at 7 bases. Per germline, CDR1 SGDLS and CDR2 YYNGEE. The CDR3 has 17 residues. Trimming removed 3 bases from V and 2 bases from J; junction bases left unmatched: 12. The CDR3 bases are TGTGCCAGCAGCGCGAGGGGGCTGAGGAGCTTCACAGATACGCAGTATTTT. As protein: CASSARGLRSFTDTQYF.

The chain has TRBV5-1 and TRBJ2-7, with 11 bases fitting TRBD1. CDR3 size: 17 residues. V lost 5 bases to trimming and J lost 5 bases; unmatched junction nucleotides: 15. The V gene's germline CDR1 is SGHRS and CDR2 YFSETQ. CDR3 loop: CASSYKVPGQGEHEQYF. The CDR3 bases are TGCGCCAGCAGTTACAAGGTACCGGGACAGGGGGAGCACGAGCAGTACTTC.

J is TRBJ2-5 and V is TRBV7-6; 7 nucleotides align to TRBD2. Unmatched junction bases numbered 24, after V lost 4 bases and J lost 1 base. CDR1 is SGHVS and CDR2 is FNYEAQ in the germline V gene. There are 21 residues in the CDR3. DNA for the CDR3: TGTGCCAGCAGCTCCTCCGGGGGGTTCTTTGGGCAAAACTTTATCCAAGAGACCCAGTACTTC. This translates into CASSSSGGFFGQNFIQETQYF.

The rearrangement links TRBV2 to TRBJ2-7, with TRBD1 matching 9 bases. Germline assignment: CDR1 SNHLY and CDR2 FYNNEI. This CDR3 region has 18 residues. The trim removed 2 bases at V and 0 bases at J, leaving 11 bases unmatched. The CDR3 spells CASSEYGDRVLTSYEQYF. CDR3 bases: TGTGCCAGCAGTGAATACGGGGACAGGGTACTAACCTCCTACGAGCAGTACTTC.

V gene TRBV5-1 combines with J gene TRBJ2-2, with 8 nucleotides matching TRBD2. Losses at the gene ends were 1 base for V and 7 bases for J; bases not matched to a gene: 9. The CDR3 has 16 amino acids. CDR1 and CDR2 (germline): SGHRS, YFSETQ. CDR3 in DNA: TGCGCCAGCAGCTTGATTAGCGGGGCGGCGGTCGGGGAGCTGTTTTTT. This sequence encodes CASSLISGAAVGELFF.

The genes are TRBV7-3 and TRBJ2-5; TRBD2 might be the D (5 bases). CDR3 length: 13 amino acids. The germline V gene encodes CDR1 SGHTA and CDR2 FQGTGA. Trimming stripped 6 bases from V and 2 bases from J, with 10 bases between. The CDR3: CASSFTRQETQYF. The DNA of the CDR3 is TGTGCCAGCAGTTTCACTAGGCAAGAGACCCAGTACTTC.

This clone was recorded once. The chain uses TRBV13 and TRBJ2-1; D might be TRBD2 (5 bases). Germline V CDR1 and CDR2: PRHDT, FYEKMQ (reference sequence). Trimming removed 0 bases at V and 1 base at J, with 7 bases between. The length of the CDR3 is 15 residues. In nucleotides, the CDR3 is TGTGCCAGCAGCTTAGGCGGGAAGTCCTACAATGAGCAGTTCTTC. It codes for CASSLGGKSYNEQFF.

This chain uses TRBV10-1 with TRBJ2-5; 7 bases line up with TRBD2. The V gene's germline CDR1 is WNHNN and CDR2 SYGVQD (reference sequence). V shed 9 bases, J shed 2 bases, and the junction held 6 bases outside the gene matches. The CDR3 covers 13 residues. The CDR3 region has the DNA TGCGCCAGGAGCTTACTAGCGCAAGAGACCCAGTACTTC. Protein product: CARSLLAQETQYF.

CDR3 amino acids: CASSLGPSGVYEQYF. The CDR3, as DNA: TGTGCCAGCAGCTTAGGGCCATCGGGGGTGTACGAGCAGTACTTC. This chain joins TRBV11-2 and TRBJ2-7, with D tentatively TRBD2 (6 bases). Per the germline V gene, CDR1 is SGHAT and CDR2 is FQNNGV. The CDR3 is 15 amino acids. V was cut by 1 base and J by 4 bases, with 14 bases left in between.

V and J are TRBV28 and TRBJ1-5; D perhaps matches TRBD1 (6 bases). CDR1 and CDR2 (germline): MDHEN, SYDVKM. Trimming cost V 6 bases and J 0 bases, with 12 bases left between them. The CDR3 totals 15 residues. The CDR3 DNA reads TGTGCCAGCAGGGGGGGCGGACATAGCAATCAGCCCCAGCATTTT. Its translation is CASRGGGHSNQPQHF.

The chain is built from TRBV6-6 and TRBJ1-1; D not certain. The length of the CDR3 is 14 residues. Germline loops: CDR1 MNHNY, CDR2 SVGAGI (reference sequence). Trimming took 2 bases from V and 3 from J, leaving 10 bases between them. Written as DNA, the CDR3 is TGTGCCAGCAGTTACGCAAGGAGTGACACTGAAGCTTTCTTT. This sequence encodes CASSYARSDTEAFF.

This chain links TRBV5-1 with TRBJ2-5; 10 nucleotides match TRBD1. The CDR3 sequence is 17 residues long. The V gene's germline CDR1 is SGHRS and CDR2 YFSETQ. V was pared by 3 bases and J by 2 bases, with 10 bases of the junction left unmatched. CDR3 bases: TGCGCCAGCAGCTCAGCCGCCGGGGGACAGGGGCAAGAGACCCAGTACTTC. Translated, it gives CASSSAAGGQGQETQYF.

The count of this clone is one. This chain uses TRBV6-1 with TRBJ1-1; no definite D call. CDR3 length: 13 amino acids. V lost 3 bases to trimming and J lost 0 bases, with 5 bases between them. Germline CDR1 MNHNS, CDR2 SASEGT. The CDR3 DNA reads TGTGCCAGCAGTGACACCCTGAACACTGAAGCTTTCTTT. Protein sequence: CASSDTLNTEAFF.

The chain uses TRBV5-4 and TRBJ2-5; 11 positions agree with TRBD1. The trim removed 2 bases at V and 4 bases at J, leaving 7 bases unmatched. CDR1 is SGHNT and CDR2 is YYREEE in the germline V gene (reference sequence). The CDR3 consists of 16 residues. The CDR3 loop reads CASSLAGQGVAETQYF. In DNA form, the CDR3 reads TGTGCCAGCAGCTTAGCGGGACAGGGGGTAGCAGAGACCCAGTACTTC. The full variable domain, completed using reference TRBV5-4 and TRBJ2-5, is ETGVTQSPTHLIKTRGQQVTLRCSSQSGHNTVSWYQQALGQGPQFIFQYYREEENGRGNFPPRFSGLQFPNYSSELNVNALELDDSALYLCASSLAGQGVAETQYFGPGTRLLVL.

This clone has a single count. This chain joins TRBV11-3 and TRBJ1-1; perhaps TRBD1 as D (5 bases). The CDR3 is made up of 13 amino acids. Germline V lookup: CDR1 SGHNT, CDR2 YENEEA. V was clipped by 4 bases and J by 5 bases, with 11 bases between them. For the CDR3, the DNA is TGTGCCAGCAGCTCCGACAGTGGGACTGAAGCTTTCTTT. Translating it yields CASSSDSGTEAFF.

CDR3 amino acids: CATSSERAGSREKLFF. CDR3 nucleotides: TGTGCCACCAGCAGTGAAAGGGCCGGGAGCCGTGAAAAACTGTTTTTT. J is TRBJ1-4 and V is TRBV15; no clear D gene. V was clipped by 3 bases and J by 7 bases, with 18 bases between them. Per germline, CDR1 LNHNV and CDR2 YYDKDF (reference sequence). This CDR3 region has 16 residues.